The T cell receptor beta chain described here comes from a study of HIV-infected patients and healthy controls. TCRdb itself ran the 5' RACE reads through MiXCR, one entry per CDR3 protein. This table holds 18,000 or so distinct CDR3 sequences, approximately 16% found once. Ten or more counts support this clonotype. Trimming left V 0 bases short and J 2 bases short, with 9 bases between. The CDR3 length is 14 residues. Looked up from germline, CDR1 is SGHKS and CDR2 is YYEKEE (reference sequence). V is TRBV5-5 and J is TRBJ2-7; a possible D gene is TRBD2 (6 bases). The sequencing input was CD8+ T cells from blood. The receptor comes from a human donor in good health. CDR3 sequence (DNA): TGTGCCAGCAGCTTGGCGGCGGGGACCTACGAGCAGTACTTC. As protein: CASSLAAGTYEQYF.